These 7 T cell receptor beta chains came from one sample sequenced in a study of cytomegalovirus exposure and HLA in healthy donors. The PCR used 60 Vbeta and 13 Jbeta primers. Generated by immunoSEQ multiplex PCR, the TCRdb table keeps only in-frame clones and is missing some. The sample lists 130,000 to 150,000 clones; 65% to 80% were seen once. Sequencing was carried out using PBMCs. Receptors originate from a woman aged 45-59 years in good health and CMV-seropositive.

The chain employs TRBV4-1 and TRBJ1-5; D ambiguous. Per germline, CDR1 MGHRA and CDR2 YSYEKL. The ends were cut back, 6 bases at V and 0 bases at J, with 6 bases in the middle. This CDR3 contains 13 residues. The CDR3 reads CASSRDSNQPQHF. CDR3 coding DNA: TGCGCCAGCAGTCGGGATAGCAATCAGCCCCAGCATTTT.

V and J are TRBV7-3 and TRBJ2-1; tentatively, D is TRBD1 (5 bases). The CDR3 totals 15 residues. Trimming stripped 1 base from V and 5 bases from J, with 12 bases between. Germline V gene sequence: CDR1 SGHTA, CDR2 FQGTGA. CDR3 DNA: TGTGCCAGCAGCTTAATGGGAAAGGGGCACAATGAGCAGTTCTTC. Its protein is CASSLMGKGHNEQFF.

This chain joins TRBV6-6 and TRBJ2-2; tentatively, D is TRBD2 (5 bases). The CDR3 loop spans 15 amino acids. The V end lost 5 bases, the J end lost 7 bases, and 17 bases lay between the germline ends. Germline-derived CDR1 and CDR2 are MNHNY and SVGAGI (reference sequence). Here the CDR3 reads CASSPRAAWDGELFF. DNA for the CDR3: TGTGCCAGCAGTCCGAGGGCAGCCTGGGACGGGGAGCTGTTTTTT.

This chain connects TRBV11-2 to TRBJ2-1; 16 bases map to TRBD2. Trimming at V came to 3 bases and at J to 3 bases, leaving 5 bases not matched to a gene. The CDR3 is 18 residues long. CDR1 is SGHAT and CDR2 is FQNNGV in the germline V gene. This CDR3 is CASSLGTSGGAIYNEQFF. The CDR3 DNA follows: TGTGCCAGCAGCTTGGGGACTAGCGGGGGGGCCATCTACAATGAGCAGTTCTTC. Together with reference TRBV11-2 and TRBJ2-1, the CDR3 gives the full variable domain: EAGVAQSPRYKIIEKRQSVAFWCNPISGHATLYWYQQILGQGPKLLIQFQNNGVVDDSQLPKDRFSAERLKGVDSTLKIQPAKLEDSAVYLCASSLGTSGGAIYNEQFFGPGTRLTVL.

The gene calls are TRBV7-3 and TRBJ2-1; 8 bases agree with TRBD1. Losses at the gene ends were 5 bases for V and 5 bases for J; bases not matched to a gene: 5. CDR3 length: 14 residues. Germline V lookup: CDR1 SGHTA, CDR2 FQGTGA. CDR3 protein: CASSTGQEDNEQFF. The CDR3 nucleotides are TGTGCCAGCAGCACGGGACAGGAGGACAATGAGCAGTTCTTC. Complete variable domain (other parts from reference TRBV7-3 and TRBJ2-1): GAGVSQTPSNKVTEKGKYVELRCDPISGHTALYWYRQSLGQGPEFLIYFQGTGAADDSGLPNDRFFAVRPEGSVSTLKIQRTERGDSAVYLCASSTGQEDNEQFFGPGTRLTVL.

CDR3 in DNA: TGTGCCAGCATTCGAGGGCACCAAGAGACCCAGTACTTC. It yields the protein CASIRGHQETQYF. The chain couples TRBV2 to TRBJ2-5; D possibly corresponds to TRBD2 (5 bases). The length of the CDR3 is 13 residues. V lost 7 bases to trimming and J lost 0 bases, with 9 bases between them. CDR1 is SNHLY, CDR2 FYNNEI, per germline.

The rearrangement uses TRBV27 and TRBJ2-1; TRBD1 aligns across 8 bases. Germline CDR1 is MNHEY and CDR2 is SMNVEV (reference sequence). J gave up 7 bases and V 2 bases, and 7 bases lay outside the gene matches. The CDR3 runs to 15 residues. The CDR3 nucleotides read TGTGCCAGCAGTTTAGGGCCAGGGGGCTTTAATGAGCAGTTCTTC. It codes for CASSLGPGGFNEQFF.